This TCR beta chain was profiled in a study of CD8 T cells in ankylosing spondylitis. Overall study results and limits: Ankylosing spondylitis blood appeared to carry a characteristic TCR beta motif of roughly 8 highly homologous variants.

The V end lost 0 bases, the J end lost 5 bases, and 17 bases lay between the germline ends. This CDR3 comprises 17 residues. Germline V gene data show CDR1 as DFQATT and CDR2 as SNEGSKA (reference sequence). As to this clonotype: What it binds is not known.

TCRdb re-called the 5' RACE reads with MiXCR, one entry per CDR3 protein. The sample gives 700,000 to 1,000,000 distinct CDR3 sequences, approximately 12% of which show up once; 0.45% to 0.6% is in the top ten. This sequence originates from a male donor with ankylosing spondylitis. Sequencing was done on a sample of blood, either unsorted or a sorted T cell fraction (not recorded which). The gene calls are TRBV20-1 and TRBJ1-6; D might be TRBD1 (6 bases). The CDR3 DNA reads TGCAGTGCTAGAGACCTAGTGGGGGGCGCAGATAATTCACCCCTCCACTTT. Protein sequence: CSARDLVGGADNSPLHF.